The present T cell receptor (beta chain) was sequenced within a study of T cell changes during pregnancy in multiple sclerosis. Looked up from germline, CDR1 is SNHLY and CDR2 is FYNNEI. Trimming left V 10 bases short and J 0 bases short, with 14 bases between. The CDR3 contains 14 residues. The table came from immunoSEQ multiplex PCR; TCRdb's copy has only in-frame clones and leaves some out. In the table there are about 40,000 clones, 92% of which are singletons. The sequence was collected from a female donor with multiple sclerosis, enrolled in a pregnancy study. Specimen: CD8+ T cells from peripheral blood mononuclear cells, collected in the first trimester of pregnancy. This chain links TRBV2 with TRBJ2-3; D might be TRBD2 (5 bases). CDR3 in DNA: TGTGCCATCCCAGGAGGACCTAGCACAGATACGCAGTATTTT. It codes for CAIPGGPSTDTQYF. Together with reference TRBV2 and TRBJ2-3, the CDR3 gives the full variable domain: EPEVTQTPSHQVTQMGQEVILRCVPISNHLYFYWYRQILGQKVEFLVSFYNNEISEKSEIFDDQFSVERPDGSNFTLKIRSTKLEDSAMYFCAIPGGPSTDTQYFGPGTRLTVL.